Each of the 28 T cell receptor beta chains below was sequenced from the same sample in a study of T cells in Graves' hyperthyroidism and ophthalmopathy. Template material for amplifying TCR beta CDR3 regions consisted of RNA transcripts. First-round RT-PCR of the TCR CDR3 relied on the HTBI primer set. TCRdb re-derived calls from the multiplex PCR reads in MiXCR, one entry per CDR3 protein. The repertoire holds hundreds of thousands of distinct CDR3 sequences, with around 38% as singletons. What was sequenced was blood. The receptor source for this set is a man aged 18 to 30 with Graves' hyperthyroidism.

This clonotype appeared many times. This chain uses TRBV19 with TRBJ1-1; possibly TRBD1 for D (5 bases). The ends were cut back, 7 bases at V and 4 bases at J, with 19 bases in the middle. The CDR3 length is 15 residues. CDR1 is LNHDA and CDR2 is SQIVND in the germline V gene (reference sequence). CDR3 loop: CASNLDRAGGTEAFF. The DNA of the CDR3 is TGTGCCAGTAACCTTGACCGGGCCGGGGGCACTGAAGCTTTCTTT. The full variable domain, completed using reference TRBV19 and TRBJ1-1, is DGGITQSPKYLFRKEGQNVTLSCEQNLNHDAMYWYRQDPGQGLRLIYYSQIVNDFQKGDIAEGYSVSREKKESFPLTVTSAQKNPTAFYLCASNLDRAGGTEAFFGQGTRLTVV.

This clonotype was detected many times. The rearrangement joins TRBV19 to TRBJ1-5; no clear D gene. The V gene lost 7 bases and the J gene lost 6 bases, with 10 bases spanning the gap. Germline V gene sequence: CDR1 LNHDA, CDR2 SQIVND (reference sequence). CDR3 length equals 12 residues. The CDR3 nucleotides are TGTGCCAGTACTTACCCGGGTCAGCCCCAGCATTTT. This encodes CASTYPGQPQHF.

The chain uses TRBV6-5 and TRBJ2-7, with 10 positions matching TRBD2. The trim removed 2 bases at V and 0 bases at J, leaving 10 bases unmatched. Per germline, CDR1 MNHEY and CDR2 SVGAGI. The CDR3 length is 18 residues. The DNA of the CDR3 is TGTGCCAGCAGTTACGCCCTAGCGGGAGCTGGGAGCTCCTACGAGCAGTACTTC. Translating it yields CASSYALAGAGSSYEQYF.

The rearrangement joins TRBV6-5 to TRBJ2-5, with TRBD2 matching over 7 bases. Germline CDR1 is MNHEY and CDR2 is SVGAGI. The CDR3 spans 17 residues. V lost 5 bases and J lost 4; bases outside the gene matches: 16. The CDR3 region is CASSRADWGGGGETQYF. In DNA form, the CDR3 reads TGTGCCAGCAGTCGGGCCGACTGGGGCGGGGGTGGAGAGACCCAGTACTTC.

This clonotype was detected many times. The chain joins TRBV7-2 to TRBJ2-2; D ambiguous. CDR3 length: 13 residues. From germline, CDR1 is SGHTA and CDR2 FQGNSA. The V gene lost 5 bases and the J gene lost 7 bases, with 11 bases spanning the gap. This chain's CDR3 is CASSRNVGGELFF. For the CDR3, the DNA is TGTGCCAGCAGCCGAAACGTGGGCGGGGAGCTGTTTTTT.

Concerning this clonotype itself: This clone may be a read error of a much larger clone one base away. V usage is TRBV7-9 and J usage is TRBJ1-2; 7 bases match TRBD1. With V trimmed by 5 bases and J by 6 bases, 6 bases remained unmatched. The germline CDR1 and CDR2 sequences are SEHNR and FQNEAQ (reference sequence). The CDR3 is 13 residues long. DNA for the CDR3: TGTGCCAGCAGCAGGGACAGCCTACATGGCTACACCTTC. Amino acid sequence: CASSRDSLHGYTF.

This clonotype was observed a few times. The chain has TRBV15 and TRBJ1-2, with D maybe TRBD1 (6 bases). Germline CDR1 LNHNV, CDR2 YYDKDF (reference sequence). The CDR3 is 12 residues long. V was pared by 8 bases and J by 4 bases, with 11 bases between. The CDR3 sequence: CATPTGIYGYTF. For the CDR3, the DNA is TGTGCCACCCCCACAGGGATCTATGGCTACACCTTC.

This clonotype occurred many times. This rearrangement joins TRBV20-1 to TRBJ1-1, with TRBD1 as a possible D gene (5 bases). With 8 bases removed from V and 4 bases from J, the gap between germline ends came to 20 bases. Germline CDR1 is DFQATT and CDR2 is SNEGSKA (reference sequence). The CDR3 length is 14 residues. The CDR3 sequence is CSPTAGGWGTEAFF. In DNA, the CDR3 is TGCAGTCCCACAGCGGGGGGTTGGGGCACTGAAGCTTTCTTT.

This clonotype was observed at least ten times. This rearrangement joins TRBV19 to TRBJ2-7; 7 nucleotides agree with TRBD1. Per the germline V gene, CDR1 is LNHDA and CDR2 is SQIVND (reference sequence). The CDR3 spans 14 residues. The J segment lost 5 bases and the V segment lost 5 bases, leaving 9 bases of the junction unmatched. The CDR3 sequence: CASSSGTEYDEQYF. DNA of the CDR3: TGTGCCAGTAGTTCCGGGACAGAGTACGACGAGCAGTACTTC.

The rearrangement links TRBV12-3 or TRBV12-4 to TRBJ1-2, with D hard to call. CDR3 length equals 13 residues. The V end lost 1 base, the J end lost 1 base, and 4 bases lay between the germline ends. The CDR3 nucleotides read TGTGCCAGCAGTTTAGTCGGTAACTATGGCTACACCTTC. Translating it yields CASSLVGNYGYTF.

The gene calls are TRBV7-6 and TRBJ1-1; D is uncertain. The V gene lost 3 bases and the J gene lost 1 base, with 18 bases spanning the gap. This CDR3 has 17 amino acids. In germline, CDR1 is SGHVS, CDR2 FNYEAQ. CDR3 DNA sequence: TGTGCCAGCAGCTTGTCGGGGATCTTAGGATCGAACACTGAAGCTTTCTTT. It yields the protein CASSLSGILGSNTEAFF.

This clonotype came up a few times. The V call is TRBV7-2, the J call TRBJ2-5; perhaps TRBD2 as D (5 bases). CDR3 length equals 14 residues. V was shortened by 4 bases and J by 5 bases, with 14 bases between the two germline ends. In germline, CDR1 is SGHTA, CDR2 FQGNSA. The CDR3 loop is CASSSVAGVETQYF. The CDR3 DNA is TGTGCCAGCAGCTCAGTCGCGGGTGTTGAGACCCAGTACTTC. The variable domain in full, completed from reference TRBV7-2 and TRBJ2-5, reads GAGVSQSPSNKVTEKGKDVELRCDPISGHTALYWYRQSLGQGLEFLIYFQGNSAPDKSGLPSDRFSAERTGGSVSTLTIQRTQQEDSAVYLCASSSVAGVETQYFGPGTRLLVL.

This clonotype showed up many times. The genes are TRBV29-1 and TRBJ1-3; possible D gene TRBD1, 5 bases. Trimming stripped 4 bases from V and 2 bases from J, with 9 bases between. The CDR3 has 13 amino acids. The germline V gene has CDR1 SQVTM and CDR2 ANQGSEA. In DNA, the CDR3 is TGCAGCGTTGCCCAGGGAGCTGGAAACACCATATATTTT. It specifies CSVAQGAGNTIYF.

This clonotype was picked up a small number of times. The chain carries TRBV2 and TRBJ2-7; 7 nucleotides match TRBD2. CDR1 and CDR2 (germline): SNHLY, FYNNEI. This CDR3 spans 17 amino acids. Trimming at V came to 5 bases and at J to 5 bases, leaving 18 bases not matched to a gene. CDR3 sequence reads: CASSYFPRREYGDEQYF. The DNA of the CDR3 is TGTGCCAGCAGTTACTTCCCGCGGCGGGAGTACGGGGACGAGCAGTACTTC.

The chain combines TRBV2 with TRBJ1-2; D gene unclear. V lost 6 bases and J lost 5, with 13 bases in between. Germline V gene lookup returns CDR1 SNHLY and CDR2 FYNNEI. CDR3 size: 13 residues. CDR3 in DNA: TGTGCCAGCAGCCAAGGTTCCAGGTATGGCTACACCTTC. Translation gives CASSQGSRYGYTF.

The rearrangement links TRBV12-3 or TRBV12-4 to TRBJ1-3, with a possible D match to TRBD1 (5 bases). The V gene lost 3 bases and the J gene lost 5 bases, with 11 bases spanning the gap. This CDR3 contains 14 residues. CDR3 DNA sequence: TGTGCCAGCAGTTTGCGGGACGGGCGAAACACCATATATTTT. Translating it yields CASSLRDGRNTIYF.

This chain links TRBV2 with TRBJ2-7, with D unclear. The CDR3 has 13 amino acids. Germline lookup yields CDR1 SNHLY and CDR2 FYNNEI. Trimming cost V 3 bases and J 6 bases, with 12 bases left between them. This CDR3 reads CASSDPLFPEQYF. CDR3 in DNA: TGTGCCAGCAGTGACCCCCTTTTTCCCGAGCAGTACTTC. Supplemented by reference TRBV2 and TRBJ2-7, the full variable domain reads EPEVTQTPSHQVTQMGQEVILRCVPISNHLYFYWYRQILGQKVEFLVSFYNNEISEKSEIFDDQFSVERPDGSNFTLKIRSTKLEDSAMYFCASSDPLFPEQYFGPGTRLTVT.

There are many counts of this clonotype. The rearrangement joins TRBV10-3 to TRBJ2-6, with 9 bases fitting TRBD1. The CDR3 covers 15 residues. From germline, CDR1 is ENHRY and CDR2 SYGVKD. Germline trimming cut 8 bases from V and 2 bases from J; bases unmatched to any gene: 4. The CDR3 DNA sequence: TGTGCCATCGGACAGGGGTTCACTGGGGCCAACGTCCTGACTTTC. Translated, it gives CAIGQGFTGANVLTF.

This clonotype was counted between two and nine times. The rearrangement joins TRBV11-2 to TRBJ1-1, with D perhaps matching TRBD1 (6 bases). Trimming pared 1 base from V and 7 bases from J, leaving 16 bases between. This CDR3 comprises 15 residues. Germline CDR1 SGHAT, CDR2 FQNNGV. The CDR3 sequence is CASSLGSGGEGEAFF. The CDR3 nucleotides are TGTGCCAGCAGCTTAGGGTCCGGGGGCGAAGGTGAAGCTTTCTTT.

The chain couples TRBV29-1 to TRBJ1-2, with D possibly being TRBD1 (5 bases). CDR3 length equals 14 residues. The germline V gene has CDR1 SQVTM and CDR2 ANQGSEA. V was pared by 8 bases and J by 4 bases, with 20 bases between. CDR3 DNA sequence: TGCAGCAGTGAAGTACTAGGGGTGATCTATGGCTACACCTTC. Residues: CSSEVLGVIYGYTF.

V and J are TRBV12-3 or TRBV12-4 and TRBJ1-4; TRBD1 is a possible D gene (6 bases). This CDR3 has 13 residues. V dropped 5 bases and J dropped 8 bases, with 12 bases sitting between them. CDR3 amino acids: CASSPNDREKLFF. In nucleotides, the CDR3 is TGTGCCAGCAGTCCTAACGACAGGGAAAAACTGTTTTTT.

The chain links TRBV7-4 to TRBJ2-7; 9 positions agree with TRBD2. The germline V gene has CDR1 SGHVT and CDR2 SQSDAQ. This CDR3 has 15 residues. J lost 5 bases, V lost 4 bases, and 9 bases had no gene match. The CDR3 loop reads CASSYLGTSNHEQYF. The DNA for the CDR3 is TGTGCCAGCAGCTATCTCGGGACTAGCAATCACGAGCAGTACTTC.

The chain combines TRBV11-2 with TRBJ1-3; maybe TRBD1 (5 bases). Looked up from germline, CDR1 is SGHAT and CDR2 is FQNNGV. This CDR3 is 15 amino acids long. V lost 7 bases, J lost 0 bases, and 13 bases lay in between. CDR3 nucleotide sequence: TGTGCCAGCACCCGGGACTTTAGCTCTGGAAACACCATATATTTT. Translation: CASTRDFSSGNTIYF.

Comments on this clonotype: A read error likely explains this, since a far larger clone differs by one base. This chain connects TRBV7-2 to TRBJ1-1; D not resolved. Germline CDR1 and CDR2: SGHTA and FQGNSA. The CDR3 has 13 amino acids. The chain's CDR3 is CPSSFRMNTEAFF. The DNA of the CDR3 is TGTCCCAGCAGCTTTCGTATGAACACTGAAGCTTTCTTT.

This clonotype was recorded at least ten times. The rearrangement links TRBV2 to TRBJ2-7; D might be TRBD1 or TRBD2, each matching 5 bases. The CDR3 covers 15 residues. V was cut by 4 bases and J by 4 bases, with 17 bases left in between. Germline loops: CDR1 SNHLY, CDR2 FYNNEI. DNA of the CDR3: TGTGCCAGCAGTGCGTCCGGGACGCCTGTTTACGAGCAGTACTTC. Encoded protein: CASSASGTPVYEQYF.

CDR3 region: CASSIKWAQETQYF. The CDR3 nucleotides are TGTGCCAGTAGTATTAAGTGGGCCCAAGAGACCCAGTACTTC. V is TRBV19 and J is TRBJ2-5, with D unclear. V lost 3 bases and J lost 1, with 9 bases in between. The CDR3 is 14 residues long. Germline values: CDR1 LNHDA, CDR2 SQIVND (reference sequence).

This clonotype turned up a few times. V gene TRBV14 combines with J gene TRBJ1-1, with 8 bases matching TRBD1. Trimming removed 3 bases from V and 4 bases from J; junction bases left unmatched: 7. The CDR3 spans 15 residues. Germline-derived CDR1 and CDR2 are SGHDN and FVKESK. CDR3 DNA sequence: TGTGCCAGCAGCCATCCAGGGGGCGCGGGCACTGAAGCTTTCTTT. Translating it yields CASSHPGGAGTEAFF. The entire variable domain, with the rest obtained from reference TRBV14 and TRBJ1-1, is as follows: EAGVTQFPSHSVIEKGQTVTLRCDPISGHDNLYWYRRVMGKEIKFLLHFVKESKQDESGMPNNRFLAERTGGTYSTLKVQPAELEDSGVYFCASSHPGGAGTEAFFGQGTRLTVV.

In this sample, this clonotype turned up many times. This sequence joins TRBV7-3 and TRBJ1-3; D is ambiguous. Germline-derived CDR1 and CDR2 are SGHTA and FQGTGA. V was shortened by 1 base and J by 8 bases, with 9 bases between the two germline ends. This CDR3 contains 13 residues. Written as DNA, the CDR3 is TGTGCCAGCAGCTTAAATCTCGGGGACACCATATATTTT. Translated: CASSLNLGDTIYF. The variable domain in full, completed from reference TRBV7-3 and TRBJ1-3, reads GAGVSQTPSNKVTEKGKYVELRCDPISGHTALYWYRQSLGQGPEFLIYFQGTGAADDSGLPNDRFFAVRPEGSVSTLKIQRTERGDSAVYLCASSLNLGDTIYFGEGSWLTVV.